The T cell receptor beta chain under discussion was sequenced for a study of CD8 T cells in ankylosing spondylitis. General observations from the study: Disease-associated clones were CD8+ and fairly uncommon in peripheral blood. There was reportedly significant enrichment of clones that were disease-linked in matched ankylosing spondylitis synovial fluid. Several highly homologous variants made up a TCR beta motif that seemed to typify ankylosing spondylitis blood. Some of these motif variants have turned up before, in reports on reactive arthritis synovial fluid and blood.

Germline values: CDR1 SEHNR, CDR2 FQNEAQ (reference sequence). The CDR3 is made up of 15 amino acids. Details on this clonotype: Its matching antigen is unknown. The junction and the germline gene differ at one end; a read error may be behind it.

From the 5' RACE reads, TCRdb called clonotypes with MiXCR, one entry per CDR3 protein. The sample yields about 540,000 distinct CDR3 sequences, roughly 13% seen once. The chain is built from TRBV7-9 and TRBJ2-1; 8 nucleotides line up with TRBD1. Material: blood, either unsorted or a sorted T cell fraction (not recorded which). This TCR was sampled from a male donor with ankylosing spondylitis. CDR3 sequence: CASSAAQGVGGEQFF. The CDR3 DNA reads as TGTGCCAGCAGCGCCGCACAGGGGGTCGGCGGTGAGCAGTTTTTC.